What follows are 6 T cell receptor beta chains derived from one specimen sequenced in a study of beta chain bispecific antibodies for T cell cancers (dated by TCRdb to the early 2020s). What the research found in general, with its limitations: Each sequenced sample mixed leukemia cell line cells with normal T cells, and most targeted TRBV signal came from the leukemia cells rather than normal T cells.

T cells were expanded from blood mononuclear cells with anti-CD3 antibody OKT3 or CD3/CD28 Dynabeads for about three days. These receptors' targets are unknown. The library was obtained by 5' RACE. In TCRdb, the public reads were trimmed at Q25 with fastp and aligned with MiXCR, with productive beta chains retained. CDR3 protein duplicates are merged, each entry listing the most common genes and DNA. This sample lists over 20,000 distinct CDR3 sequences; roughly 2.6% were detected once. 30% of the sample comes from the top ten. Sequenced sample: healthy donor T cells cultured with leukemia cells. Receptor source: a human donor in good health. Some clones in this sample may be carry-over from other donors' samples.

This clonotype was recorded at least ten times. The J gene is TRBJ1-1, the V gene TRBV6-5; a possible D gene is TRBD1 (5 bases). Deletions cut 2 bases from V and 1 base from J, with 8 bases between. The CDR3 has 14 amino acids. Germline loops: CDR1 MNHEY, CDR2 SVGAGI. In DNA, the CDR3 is TGTGCCAGCAGTTACGAACAGGAGAACACTGAAGCTTTCTTT. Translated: CASSYEQENTEAFF.

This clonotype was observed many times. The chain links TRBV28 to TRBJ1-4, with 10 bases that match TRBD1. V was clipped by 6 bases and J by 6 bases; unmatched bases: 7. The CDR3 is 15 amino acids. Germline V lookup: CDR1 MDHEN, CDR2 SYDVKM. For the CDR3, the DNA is TGTGCCAGCAGAGCCTTCGGGACAGGGGATGAAAAACTGTTTTTT. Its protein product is CASRAFGTGDEKLFF.

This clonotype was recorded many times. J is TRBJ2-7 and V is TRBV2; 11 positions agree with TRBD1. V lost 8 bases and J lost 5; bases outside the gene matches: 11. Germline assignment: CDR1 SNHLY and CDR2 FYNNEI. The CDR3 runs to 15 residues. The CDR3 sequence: CASEGTGGIGDEQYF. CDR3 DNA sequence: TGTGCCAGCGAGGGGACAGGGGGAATAGGTGACGAGCAGTACTTC.

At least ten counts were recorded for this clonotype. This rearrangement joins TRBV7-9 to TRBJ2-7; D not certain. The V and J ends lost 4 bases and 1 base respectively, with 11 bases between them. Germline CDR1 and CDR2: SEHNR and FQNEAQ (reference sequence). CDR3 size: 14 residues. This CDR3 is CASSSGRTSYEQYF. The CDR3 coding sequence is TGTGCCAGCAGCTCTGGACGTACTTCCTACGAGCAGTACTTC.

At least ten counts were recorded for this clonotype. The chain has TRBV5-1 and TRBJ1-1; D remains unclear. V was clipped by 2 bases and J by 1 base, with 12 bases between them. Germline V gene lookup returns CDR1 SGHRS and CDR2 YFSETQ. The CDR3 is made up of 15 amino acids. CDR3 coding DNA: TGCGCCAGCAGCTTTATGACGGGCCCGAACACTGAAGCTTTCTTT. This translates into CASSFMTGPNTEAFF.

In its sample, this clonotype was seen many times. CDR3 protein: CASSPTGGLSYEQYF. CDR3 nucleotide sequence: TGTGCCAGCTCACCGACAGGGGGCTTGTCCTACGAGCAGTACTTC. The chain links TRBV18 to TRBJ2-7, with TRBD1 matching over 10 bases. This CDR3 has 15 residues. The V segment lost 3 bases and the J segment 1 base; nucleotides outside the gene matches: 3. The germline V gene encodes CDR1 KGHSH and CDR2 LQKENI.